This record looks at one T cell receptor (beta chain) sequence and its context. MiXCR, run by TCRdb on the 5' RACE reads, gives a single entry per CDR3 protein. The sample has 60,000 to 75,000 distinct CDR3 sequences, about 15% seen once; the top ten hold around 6%. These data belong to a study of HIV-infected patients and healthy controls. V lost 3 bases and J 7 bases, leaving 10 bases between the germline ends. CDR1 LNHDA and CDR2 SQIVND come from the germline V gene (reference sequence). The CDR3 extends over 14 amino acids. This clonotype originated in a human donor in good health. The chain recombines TRBV19 with TRBJ1-6, with D unclear. Sequenced material: CD4+ T cells from blood. DNA for the CDR3: TGTGCCAGTAGTATTCCCCTGGGAAATTCACCCCTCCACTTT. Protein product: CASSIPLGNSPLHF.